These 21 T cell receptor beta chains were all obtained from the same sample, sequenced in a study of radiotherapy plus CTLA-4 blockade in lung cancer. Repertoires were generated with immunoSEQ multiplex PCR, while TCRdb's copy carries only in-frame clones and drops some. The top ten clones hold over 0.75% of a sample with more than 75,000 clones, around nine tenths of them seen once. Sequencing used peripheral blood, obtained from a patient treated with radiotherapy plus ipilimumab. The receptors come from a human donor with non-small cell lung cancer who had stable disease on radiotherapy plus ipilimumab.

V is TRBV9 and J is TRBJ2-1, with no clear D. This CDR3 is 12 amino acids long. The V gene's germline CDR1 is SGDLS and CDR2 YYNGEE. V lost 4 bases and J lost 4, with 6 bases in between. The CDR3 region has the DNA TGTGCCAGCAGCCCCGGGTACAATGAGCAGTTCTTC. Translation: CASSPGYNEQFF.

This chain connects TRBV5-1 to TRBJ1-1; 7 bases fit TRBD1. The CDR3 has 15 amino acids. Germline V lookup: CDR1 SGHRS, CDR2 YFSETQ. The V and J ends lost 4 bases and 3 bases, in that order; junction bases with no gene match: 9. The CDR3 loop is CASSPDRVGYTEAFF. The CDR3 bases are TGCGCCAGCAGCCCTGACAGGGTAGGGTACACTGAAGCTTTCTTT.

This sequence joins TRBV6-1 and TRBJ2-4, with D unresolved. The germline V gene has CDR1 MNHNS and CDR2 SASEGT. V was pared by 7 bases and J by 2 bases, with 12 bases between. CDR3 length equals 14 residues. The CDR3 coding sequence is TGTGCCAGCATATCTTCCCCACCCAAAAACATTCAGTACTTC. It codes for CASISSPPKNIQYF.

The genes are TRBV6-1 and TRBJ2-5, with 10 nucleotides matching TRBD2. Germline V gives CDR1 MNHNS, CDR2 SASEGT. There are 13 residues in the CDR3. J gave up 12 bases and V 1 base, and 5 bases lay outside the gene matches. CDR3 bases: TGTGCCAGCAGTGAAGTGACTAGCGGGTCGAAGTACTTC. It yields the protein CASSEVTSGSKYF.

This rearrangement joins TRBV7-8 to TRBJ1-2; the D gene is possibly TRBD1 (5 bases). Per germline, CDR1 SGHVS and CDR2 FQNEAQ. Trimming removed 1 base at V and 3 bases at J, with 12 bases between. The CDR3 loop spans 15 amino acids. The CDR3 DNA reads as TGTGCCAGCAGCTTAGGACGGGGGACGGACTATGGCTACACCTTC. This translates into CASSLGRGTDYGYTF.

The chain joins TRBV18 to TRBJ2-7, with D possibly TRBD1 on 6 matching bases. CDR3 length: 15 amino acids. Trimming removed 3 bases from V and 7 bases from J, with 19 bases in between. Germline V gene sequence: CDR1 KGHSH, CDR2 LQKENI. The CDR3: CASSPDRRPEEEQYF. The CDR3 coding sequence is TGTGCCAGCTCACCCGACAGGCGCCCTGAGGAGGAGCAGTACTTC.

The chain is built from TRBV4-2 and TRBJ2-7; 14 nucleotides line up with TRBD2. The V and J ends lost 3 bases and 5 bases, in that order; junction bases with no gene match: 12. Germline CDR1 LGHNA, CDR2 YNFKEQ. This CDR3 has 18 amino acids. The CDR3 sequence: CASSQRPGLAGVSNEQYF. DNA for the CDR3: TGTGCCAGCAGCCAGAGGCCGGGACTAGCGGGAGTTAGCAACGAGCAGTACTTC.

This clone occurred once. The V gene is TRBV28, the J gene TRBJ1-4; D call uncertain. The CDR3 consists of 15 residues. Trimming stripped 2 bases from V and 0 bases from J, with 7 bases between. Germline V lookup: CDR1 MDHEN, CDR2 SYDVKM. CDR3 region: CASSLPGSTNEKLFF. CDR3 nucleotides: TGTGCCAGCAGTTTACCAGGATCAACTAATGAAAAACTGTTTTTT.

The V gene is TRBV5-1, the J gene TRBJ1-2; TRBD1 agrees at 10 bases. J lost 8 bases, V lost 3 bases, and 7 bases had no gene match. Germline values: CDR1 SGHRS, CDR2 YFSETQ. The CDR3 has 14 residues. CDR3 DNA sequence: TGCGCCAGCAGCTCGGGACAGGGGAAATGGGGCTACACCTTC. Its protein product is CASSSGQGKWGYTF.

V gene TRBV19 combines with J gene TRBJ1-2, with D unresolved. V was cut by 7 bases and J by 2 bases, with 11 bases left in between. CDR3 length equals 13 residues. Germline V lookup: CDR1 LNHDA, CDR2 SQIVND (reference sequence). This CDR3 reads CASTMYPNYGYTF. For the CDR3, the DNA is TGTGCCAGTACAATGTATCCCAACTATGGCTACACCTTC.

The rearrangement links TRBV14 to TRBJ1-2, with 9 bases that match TRBD1. There are 14 residues in the CDR3. CDR1 and CDR2 (germline): SGHDN, FVKESK. The junction had 8 bases not matched to a gene; V was cut back by 4 bases and J by 8 bases. The CDR3 DNA is TGTGCCAGCAGCCGGGGGGGGACAGGGAGAGGCTACACCTTC. Protein sequence: CASSRGGTGRGYTF.

V gene TRBV5-1 combines with J gene TRBJ1-1; the D gene is possibly TRBD1 (5 bases). CDR1 is SGHRS and CDR2 is YFSETQ in the germline V gene. CDR3 length equals 14 residues. V shed 0 bases and J shed 1 base, with 7 bases lying between them. In DNA form, the CDR3 reads TGCGCCAGCAGCTTGGGGACAACGAACACTGAAGCTTTCTTT. As protein: CASSLGTTNTEAFF.

The V call is TRBV4-1, the J call TRBJ1-3, with TRBD1 identical over 7 bases. The CDR3 length is 17 residues. Trimming at V came to 0 bases and at J to 2 bases, leaving 7 bases not matched to a gene. Germline V gene sequence: CDR1 MGHRA, CDR2 YSYEKL. The CDR3 nucleotides are TGCGCCAGCAGCCAAGATTTTTCGACAGGGACTGGAAACACCATATATTTT. Its translation: CASSQDFSTGTGNTIYF.

This clone was seen just once. The chain is built from TRBV9 and TRBJ2-2, with D hard to call. The germline V and J ends were trimmed by 0 bases and 5 bases, with 17 bases remaining between them. The germline V gene has CDR1 SGDLS and CDR2 YYNGEE. The CDR3 sequence is 17 residues long. The chain's CDR3 is CASSVVDTMRATGELFF. The DNA of the CDR3 is TGTGCCAGCAGCGTAGTCGACACGATGAGAGCAACCGGGGAGCTGTTTTTT.

Comments on this clone: Other DNA sequences in the same sample also yield this CDR3. This rearrangement joins TRBV19 to TRBJ2-1; D gene ambiguous. The CDR3 length is 13 residues. Looked up from germline, CDR1 is LNHDA and CDR2 is SQIVND (reference sequence). V was clipped by 6 bases and J by 6 bases, with 12 bases between them. The CDR3 sequence: CASRPSHLNEQFF. CDR3 nucleotides: TGTGCCAGTAGACCGAGCCACCTCAATGAGCAGTTCTTC.

The V and J genes are TRBV28 and TRBJ1-3; 7 bases are a match to TRBD1. The CDR3 contains 16 residues. V trimming: 4 bases; J trimming: 0 bases; junction bases outside the gene matches: 6. Germline values: CDR1 MDHEN, CDR2 SYDVKM. CDR3 nucleotides: TGTGCCAGCAGTTCTTTAGGGGGCGCCTCTGGAAACACCATATATTTT. Protein product: CASSSLGGASGNTIYF.

This chain connects TRBV5-6 to TRBJ2-1; weak D call: TRBD2 (6 bases). The CDR3 contains 15 residues. CDR1 SGHDT and CDR2 YYEEEE come from the germline V gene. The V end lost 4 bases, the J end lost 4 bases, and 15 bases lay between the germline ends. The CDR3 region is CASSLLSGQYNEQFF. CDR3 coding DNA: TGTGCCAGCAGCCTTCTGAGCGGGCAATACAATGAGCAGTTCTTC. Full variable domain (remainder filled in from reference TRBV5-6 and TRBJ2-1): DAGVTQSPTHLIKTRGQQVTLRCSPKSGHDTVSWYQQALGQGPQFIFQYYEEEERQRGNFPDRFSGHQFPNYSSELNVNALLLGDSALYLCASSLLSGQYNEQFFGPGTRLTVL.

The chain uses TRBV28 and TRBJ2-5; TRBD1 might be the D (6 bases). Germline CDR1 is MDHEN and CDR2 is SYDVKM. The V and J ends lost 6 bases and 2 bases respectively, with 13 bases between them. The CDR3 covers 14 residues. CDR3: CASRPLDRQETQYF. The CDR3 nucleotides are TGTGCCAGCAGGCCGTTAGACAGGCAAGAGACCCAGTACTTC.

The V and J genes are TRBV7-3 and TRBJ2-3; tentative D call: TRBD2 (7 bases). V gave up 1 base and J gave up 6 bases, with 17 bases separating them. CDR1 SGHTA and CDR2 FQGTGA come from the germline V gene. The CDR3 contains 16 residues. CDR3 in amino acids: CASSLKVAGASDTQYF. As DNA, the CDR3 is TGTGCCAGCAGCTTAAAGGTCGCGGGGGCAAGCGATACGCAGTATTTT. The complete variable domain, with remaining parts taken from reference TRBV7-3 and TRBJ2-3, reads GAGVSQTPSNKVTEKGKYVELRCDPISGHTALYWYRQSLGQGPEFLIYFQGTGAADDSGLPNDRFFAVRPEGSVSTLKIQRTERGDSAVYLCASSLKVAGASDTQYFGPGTRLTVL.

This chain connects TRBV6-9 to TRBJ2-7; D remains ambiguous. The CDR3 totals 15 residues. Germline V gene lookup returns CDR1 MNHGY and CDR2 SVAAGI. V was shortened by 3 bases and J by 0 bases, with 12 bases between the two germline ends. The CDR3 nucleotides read TGTGCCAGCAGTTACGGGCAGAAATCCTCCTACGAGCAGTACTTC. It yields the protein CASSYGQKSSYEQYF.

This clone has more than one count but fewer than ten. This chain's CDR3 is CASSTSTDLTAVNQPQHF. As DNA, the CDR3 is TGTGCCAGTAGTACATCGACAGATTTGACTGCTGTAAATCAGCCCCAGCATTTT. The chain links TRBV19 to TRBJ1-5, with D possibly being TRBD1 (5 bases). CDR1 is LNHDA and CDR2 is SQIVND in the germline V gene (reference sequence). Trimming left V 4 bases short and J 4 bases short, with 23 bases between. The CDR3 has 18 amino acids.